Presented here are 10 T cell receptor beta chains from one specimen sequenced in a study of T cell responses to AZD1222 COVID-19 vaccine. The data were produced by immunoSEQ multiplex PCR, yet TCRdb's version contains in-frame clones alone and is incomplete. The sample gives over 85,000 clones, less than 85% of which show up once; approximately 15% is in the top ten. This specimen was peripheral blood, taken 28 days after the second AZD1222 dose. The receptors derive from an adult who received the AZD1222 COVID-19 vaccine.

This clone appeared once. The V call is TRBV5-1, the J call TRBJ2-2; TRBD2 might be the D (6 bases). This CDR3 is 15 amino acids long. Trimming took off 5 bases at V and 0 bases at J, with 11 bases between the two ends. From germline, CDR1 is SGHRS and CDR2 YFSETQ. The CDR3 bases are TGCGCCAGCAGTCGCGGGGACGCGAACACCGGGGAGCTGTTTTTT. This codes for CASSRGDANTGELFF. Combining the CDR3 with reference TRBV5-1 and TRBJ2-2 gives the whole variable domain KAGVTQTPRYLIKTRGQQVTLSCSPISGHRSVSWYQQTPGQGLQFLFEYFSETQRNKGNFPGRFSGRQFSNSRSEMNVSTLELGDSALYLCASSRGDANTGELFFGEGSRLTVL.

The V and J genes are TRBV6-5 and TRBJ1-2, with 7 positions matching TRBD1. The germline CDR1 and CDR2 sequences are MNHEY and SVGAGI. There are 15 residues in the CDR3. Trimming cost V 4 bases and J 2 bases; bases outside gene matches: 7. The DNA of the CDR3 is TGTGCCAGCAGTTTCCAAGGGACAGAGAACTATGGCTACACCTTC. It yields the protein CASSFQGTENYGYTF.

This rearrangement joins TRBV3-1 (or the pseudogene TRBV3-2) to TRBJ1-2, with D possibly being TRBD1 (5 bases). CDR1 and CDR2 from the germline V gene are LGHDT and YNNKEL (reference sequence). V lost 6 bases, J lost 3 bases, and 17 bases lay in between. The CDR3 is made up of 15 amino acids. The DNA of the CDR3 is TGTGCCAGCAGTCCTACAGGTCTCGCTTACTATGGCTACACCTTC. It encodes CASSPTGLAYYGYTF.

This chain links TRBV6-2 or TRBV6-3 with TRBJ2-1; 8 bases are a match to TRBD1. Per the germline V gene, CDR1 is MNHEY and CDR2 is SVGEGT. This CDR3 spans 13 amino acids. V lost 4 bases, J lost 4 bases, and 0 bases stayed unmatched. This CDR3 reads CASSWDRYNEQFF. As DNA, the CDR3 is TGTGCCAGCAGTTGGGACAGGTACAATGAGCAGTTCTTC.

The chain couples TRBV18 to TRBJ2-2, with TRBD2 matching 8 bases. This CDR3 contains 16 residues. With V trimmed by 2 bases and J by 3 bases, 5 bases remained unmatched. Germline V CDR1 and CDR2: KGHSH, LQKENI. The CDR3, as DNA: TGTGCCAGCTCACCATTAACTAGCGGAGACACCGGGGAGCTGTTTTTT. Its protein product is CASSPLTSGDTGELFF.

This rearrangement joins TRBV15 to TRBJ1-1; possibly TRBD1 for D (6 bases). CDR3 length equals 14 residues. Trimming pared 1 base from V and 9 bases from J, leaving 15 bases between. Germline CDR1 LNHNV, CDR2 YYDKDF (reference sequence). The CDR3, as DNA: TGTGCCACCAGCAGAGCAGGGTCAGGGGCGCAAGCTTTCTTT. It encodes CATSRAGSGAQAFF.

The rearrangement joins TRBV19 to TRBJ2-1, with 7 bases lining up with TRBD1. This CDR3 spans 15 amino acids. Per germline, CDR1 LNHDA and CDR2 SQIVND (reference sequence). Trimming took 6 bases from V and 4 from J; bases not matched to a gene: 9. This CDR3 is CASRAPGQLYNEQFF. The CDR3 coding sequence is TGTGCCAGTAGAGCTCCGGGACAGTTGTACAATGAGCAGTTCTTC.

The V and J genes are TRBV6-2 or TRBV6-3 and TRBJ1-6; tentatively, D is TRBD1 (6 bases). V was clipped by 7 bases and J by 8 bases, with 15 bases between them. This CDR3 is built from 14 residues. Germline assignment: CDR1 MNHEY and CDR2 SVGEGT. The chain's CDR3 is CASNPTGTYSPLHF. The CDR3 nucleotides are TGTGCCAGCAACCCTACAGGGACCTATTCACCCCTCCACTTT.

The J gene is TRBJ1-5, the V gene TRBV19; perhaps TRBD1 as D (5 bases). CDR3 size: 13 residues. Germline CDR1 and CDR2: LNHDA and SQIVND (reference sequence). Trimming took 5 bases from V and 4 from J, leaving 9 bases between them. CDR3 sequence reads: CASSVRENQPQHF. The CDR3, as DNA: TGTGCCAGTAGTGTCAGGGAGAATCAGCCCCAGCATTTT. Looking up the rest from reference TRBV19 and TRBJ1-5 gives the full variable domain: DGGITQSPKYLFRKEGQNVTLSCEQNLNHDAMYWYRQDPGQGLRLIYYSQIVNDFQKGDIAEGYSVSREKKESFPLTVTSAQKNPTAFYLCASSVRENQPQHFGDGTRLSIL.

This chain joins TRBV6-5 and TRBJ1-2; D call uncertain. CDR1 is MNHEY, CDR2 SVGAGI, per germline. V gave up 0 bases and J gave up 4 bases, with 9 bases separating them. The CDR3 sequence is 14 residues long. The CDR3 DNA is TGTGCCAGCAGTTACTCGACCCGGTTCTATGGCTACACCTTC. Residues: CASSYSTRFYGYTF.